This T cell receptor beta chain stems from a study of identical twins (TCRdb year 2016). Regarding the complete study: To test whether fetal clonotypes persist, the study used deep sequencing on TCR alpha and beta repertoires from monozygotic twins, unrelated adults of various ages, and cord blood. To rule out contamination, the twin experiments were replicated at different times with different library preparation protocols. Overall study outcomes, separate from this receptor: Compared with coincidental sharing between unrelated individuals, out-of-frame TCR alpha sequences shared between twins showed an excess of sequences with low generation probability. Abundant cord blood beta clonotypes carried fewer insertions; young adult naive repertoires showed a weaker similar trend, while memory repertoires showed none. Because the same donors could not be followed over many years, the conclusions depended on cross-sectional statistical analysis. Invariant T cells such as MAIT and iNKT could partly confound zero-insertion analyses, although diverse VJ usage argued against such confounding for most clonotypes. In beta out-of-frame sequences, excess twin sharing was weaker, because having fewer shared sequences lowered the signal-to-noise ratio. Out-of-frame TCR alpha sharing in monozygotic twins was systematically underestimated by recombination models, whereas sharing between unrelated individuals was in agreement with the recombination models.

This clonotype was recorded a few times. Its antigen remains undetermined. No much larger clone is present one base from it, and per-base qualities are unavailable. CDR1 MNHEY and CDR2 SMNVEV were looked up in the germline V gene (reference sequence). A distance of 13 bases separates the germline ends of V and J, which lose 2 bases and 6 bases respectively. From cysteine to phenylalanine, the CDR3 is 14 amino acids long. This entry keeps only the CDR3 DNA: 42 bases, framed from base 1. Every donor was a healthy Caucasian. To prepare the library, 5' RACE was applied. The run used an Illumina HiSeq 2000. A universal primer binding site was added through template switching, and the final cDNA carried a unique molecular identifier so that TCR cDNA molecules could be counted accurately. Specific primers in the conserved constant-segment region were used to synthesize first-strand cDNA for TCR alpha and beta chains. To control for contamination, each cDNA library was double barcoded with a SMART-Mk sample barcode plus Illumina barcodes. TruSeq adapter sequences and Illumina sample barcodes were added in two successive PCR steps. The TCR alpha and beta cDNA libraries were sequenced on the Illumina HiSeq platform using custom primers. The source study handled its data this way. MiGEC was used to process raw reads and extract unique molecular identifiers, and MiXCR was used to find CDR3 positions. Recombination models were inferred per individual with the repgenHMM and IGoR tools using an EM algorithm. The tcR package in R was used for shared clonotype analysis, with sharing normalized by the product of cloneset sizes. To study raw recombination without the effects of thymic and clonal selection, out-of-frame nonproductive sequences were analyzed. TCRdb trimmed the raw reads at Q25, called clones with MiXCR and kept productive beta chains. One record per CDR3 amino acid sequence lists the most common genes and DNA. It is TCRdb's table, rather than the study itself, that gives the V and J calls and clone size. The sample table records about 1.7 million distinct CDR3 sequences; about 30% of these occur just once. The ten biggest clones cover approximately 0.25% of the sample.

What was sequenced was cord blood. Recombination connected TRBV27 to TRBJ1-2; no D gene call is confident. The TCR was taken from a newborn girl in good health. The CDR3 sequence is CASSLRPVGNGYTF. The DNA reads as follows: TGTGCCAGCAGTTTACGCCCGGTGGGGAATGGCTACACCTTC.